This passage covers 9 T cell receptor beta chains from one sample sequenced in a study of OX40 agonist ivuxolimab in advanced cancers. The method was immunoSEQ multiplex PCR; TCRdb's version includes in-frame clones alone and lacks a portion of them. In the table there are approximately 99,000 clones, approximately 94% of which are singletons. Sequences were derived from CD4+ or CD8+ T cells sorted from blood, sampled in a trial of the OX40 agonist ivuxolimab. Every receptor here comes from an adult with an advanced solid tumor such as melanoma, head and neck, liver or kidney cancer.

J is TRBJ2-5 and V is TRBV7-2, with 7 nucleotides matching TRBD1. V lost 2 bases and J lost 2; bases outside the gene matches: 5. This CDR3 has 15 residues. From germline, CDR1 is SGHTA and CDR2 FQGNSA. CDR3 sequence: CASSLQSRGQETQYF. The CDR3 DNA reads TGTGCCAGCAGCTTACAGTCCAGGGGGCAAGAGACCCAGTACTTC.

The rearrangement joins TRBV10-3 to TRBJ1-5; D is uncertain. Germline loops: CDR1 ENHRY, CDR2 SYGVKD. The V end was cut by 7 bases, the J end by 6 bases, with 7 bases between. CDR3 size: 11 residues. The CDR3 region is CAIILTQPQHF. The DNA for the CDR3 is TGTGCCATCATTTTAACTCAGCCCCAGCATTTT.

The chain links TRBV4-3 to TRBJ2-7; a weak D match, TRBD2 (5 bases). The CDR3 loop spans 15 amino acids. V was shortened by 0 bases and J by 0 bases, with 9 bases between the two germline ends. The germline CDR1 and CDR2 sequences are LGHNA and YSLEER. The CDR3 loop is CASSQERESSYEQYF. CDR3 DNA: TGCGCCAGCAGCCAAGAACGGGAAAGCTCCTACGAGCAGTACTTC.

The chain is built from TRBV18 and TRBJ2-1, with 7 bases fitting TRBD1. This CDR3 is built from 15 residues. CDR1 and CDR2 from the germline V gene are KGHSH and LQKENI. V trimming: 6 bases; J trimming: 7 bases; junction bases outside the gene matches: 12. CDR3 amino acids: CASSRQGPNGNEQFF. The DNA for the CDR3 is TGTGCCAGCTCGCGACAGGGACCGAACGGGAATGAGCAGTTCTTC.

This sequence joins TRBV11-2 and TRBJ2-7, with D possibly being TRBD2 (6 bases). The CDR3 has 15 amino acids. The germline V gene encodes CDR1 SGHAT and CDR2 FQNNGV. The V gene lost 4 bases and the J gene lost 6 bases, with 19 bases spanning the gap. The CDR3 region is CASSSLQRTGGEQYF. CDR3 nucleotide sequence: TGTGCCAGCAGCTCGCTTCAGCGGACCGGGGGCGAGCAGTACTTC.

The V and J genes are TRBV5-1 and TRBJ1-4, with D perhaps matching TRBD1 (6 bases). The CDR3 has 15 amino acids. V was trimmed by 3 bases and J by 4 bases, leaving 13 bases between them. The germline V gene has CDR1 SGHRS and CDR2 YFSETQ. CDR3 protein: CASSSDGQHNEKLFF. The CDR3 region has the DNA TGCGCCAGCAGCTCGGATGGACAGCATAATGAAAAACTGTTTTTT.

V is TRBV6-6 and J is TRBJ2-3, with 9 bases fitting TRBD2. With 6 bases clipped from V and 4 bases from J, the junction kept 8 bases outside the gene matches. Germline V gene data show CDR1 as MNHNY and CDR2 as SVGAGI (reference sequence). This CDR3 is built from 15 residues. CDR3 residues: CASSLGLASPDTQYF. DNA of the CDR3: TGTGCCAGCAGCCTGGGACTAGCAAGCCCAGATACGCAGTATTTT.

This chain joins TRBV7-2 and TRBJ2-7; D call uncertain. CDR3 size: 16 residues. Trimming removed 1 base from V and 2 bases from J, with 15 bases in between. Germline-derived CDR1 and CDR2 are SGHTA and FQGNSA. CDR3 sequence reads: CASSLVNKPQTYEQYF. The CDR3 DNA is TGTGCCAGCAGCTTAGTAAACAAACCTCAAACCTACGAGCAGTACTTC.

The genes are TRBV28 and TRBJ2-7; no clear D gene. V lost 3 bases and J lost 1, with 13 bases in between. The germline gives CDR1 MDHEN, CDR2 SYDVKM. This CDR3 spans 15 amino acids. The CDR3 reads CASSFRFVGSYEQYF. CDR3 nucleotide sequence: TGTGCCAGCAGTTTTCGATTTGTAGGGTCCTACGAGCAGTACTTC.